A selection of T cell receptor beta chains follows, all from one sample in a study of blood T cell repertoires in COVID-19. TCRdb keeps only in-frame clones here, not all; method: immunoSEQ multiplex PCR. The table shows a few hundred thousand clones, with roughly 90% occurring only once. The material sequenced was peripheral blood. These receptor sequences come from an older woman with COVID-19, enrolled during active disease. Each CDR3 is given with its conserved first and last residue. Fields, in order: J gene, V gene, D gene, CDR3 DNA, CDR3 protein. A D gene is named only where the DNA matches it firmly.

j_gene: TRBJ1-6
v_gene: TRBV10-3
d_gene: -
CDR3nt: TGTGCCATCAGTGAGGGGGGGAATTCACCCCTCCACTTT
CDR3aa: CAISEGGNSPLHF

j_gene: TRBJ1-4
v_gene: TRBV7-2
d_gene: -
CDR3nt: TGTGCCAGCAGCTTCTCCGGTGCCCGGGGGGCTAATGAAAAACTGTTTTTT
CDR3aa: CASSFSGARGANEKLFF

j_gene: TRBJ1-5
v_gene: TRBV7-9
d_gene: -
CDR3nt: TGTGCCAGCAGCTTAGGTGGGGACTATAATCAGCCCCAGCATTTT
CDR3aa: CASSLGGDYNQPQHF

j_gene: TRBJ1-1
v_gene: TRBV6-6
d_gene: -
CDR3nt: TGTGCCAGCAGTTACTCGAGACAAAGGAACACTGAAGCTTTCTTT
CDR3aa: CASSYSRQRNTEAFF

j_gene: TRBJ1-3
v_gene: TRBV28
d_gene: -
CDR3nt: TGTGCCAGCAGTTTTGTTGGAACCGGGAACTCTGGAAACACCATATATTTT
CDR3aa: CASSFVGTGNSGNTIYF

j_gene: TRBJ1-3
v_gene: TRBV18
d_gene: -
CDR3nt: TGTGCCAGCTCACCCTCCGGACAGCTACTCTCTGGAAACACCATATATTTT
CDR3aa: CASSPSGQLLSGNTIYF

j_gene: TRBJ1-2
v_gene: TRBV6-1
d_gene: TRBD1
CDR3nt: TGTGCCAACAGGGAAGGGATACAGGGGGCTGGCTATGGCTACACCTTC
CDR3aa: CANREGIQGAGYGYTF

j_gene: TRBJ1-2
v_gene: TRBV6-5
d_gene: -
CDR3nt: TGTGCCAGCAGTTACTCGCAGGGTCGTGTTTATGGCTACACCTTC
CDR3aa: CASSYSQGRVYGYTF

j_gene: TRBJ1-6
v_gene: TRBV18
d_gene: TRBD1
CDR3nt: TGTGCCAGCTCACCGTATGGTTTAGGACAGGGGAATTCACCCCTCCACTTT
CDR3aa: CASSPYGLGQGNSPLHF

j_gene: TRBJ2-1
v_gene: TRBV5-1
d_gene: TRBD2
CDR3nt: TGCGCCCGCAGCGGGGGGGGCGGCGGAGCCTCCTACAATGAGCAGTTCTTC
CDR3aa: CARSGGGGGASYNEQFF

j_gene: TRBJ1-6
v_gene: TRBV20-1
d_gene: TRBD1
CDR3nt: TGCAGTGCTAGTGATGGGACAGGCATGTGGGATTCACCCCTCCACTTT
CDR3aa: CSASDGTGMWDSPLHF

j_gene: TRBJ2-7
v_gene: TRBV10-3
d_gene: -
CDR3nt: TGTGCCATCAGGGACAGTTCCTACGAGCAGTACTTC
CDR3aa: CAIRDSSYEQYF

j_gene: TRBJ1-2
v_gene: TRBV7-9
d_gene: -
CDR3nt: TGTGCCAGCAGCTTAGGGGCTTTACGGGACATCATTTTTAGGGGCTACACCTTC
CDR3aa: CASSLGALRDIIFRGYTF

j_gene: TRBJ1-1
v_gene: TRBV19
d_gene: TRBD1
CDR3nt: TGTGCCAGTAGTGGGGGACAGCGGAACACTGAAGCTTTCTTT
CDR3aa: CASSGGQRNTEAFF

j_gene: TRBJ2-6
v_gene: TRBV19
d_gene: TRBD2
CDR3nt: TGTGCCAGTAGTAACGGGGGGGCTGGGGCCAACGTCCTGACTTTC
CDR3aa: CASSNGGAGANVLTF